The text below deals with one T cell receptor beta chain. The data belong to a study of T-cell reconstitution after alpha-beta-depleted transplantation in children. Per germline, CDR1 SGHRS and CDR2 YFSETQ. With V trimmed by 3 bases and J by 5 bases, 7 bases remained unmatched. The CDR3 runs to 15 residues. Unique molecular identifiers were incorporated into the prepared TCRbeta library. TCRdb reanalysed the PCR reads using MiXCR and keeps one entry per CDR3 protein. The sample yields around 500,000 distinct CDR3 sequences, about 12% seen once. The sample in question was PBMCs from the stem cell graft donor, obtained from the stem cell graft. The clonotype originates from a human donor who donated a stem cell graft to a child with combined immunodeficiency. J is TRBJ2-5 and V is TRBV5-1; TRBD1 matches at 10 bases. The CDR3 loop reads CASSYGTGADETQYF. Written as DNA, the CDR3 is TGCGCCAGCAGCTACGGGACAGGGGCGGATGAGACCCAGTACTTC.